The sequence of this T cell receptor (beta chain) was determined in a study of beta chain features in type 1 diabetes. The sample holds a few counts of this clone. Its antigen is unknown. Looked up from germline, CDR1 is SNHLY and CDR2 is FYNNEI. Trimming removed 7 bases from V and 1 base from J, with 10 bases in between. The CDR3 extends over 14 amino acids. The study reverse transcribed the entire isolated RNA, so it sequenced expressed TCRB transcripts. Clones were sequenced by immunoSEQ multiplex PCR, and TCRdb holds only the in-frame ones, with some missing. The data show approximately 730,000 clones, with about an eighth seen just once and 0.022% held by the top ten. Study outcomes and limitations: When Type 1 diabetes patients were examined, their TCRB CDR3s proved moderately but significantly shorter in all four CD4+ subsets.

The clonotype comes from a man between 18 and 35 years old with type 1 diabetes. The chain links TRBV2 to TRBJ2-2; TRBD1 might be the D (6 bases). Sequencing was done on a sample of naive CD4+ T cells from blood. The CDR3 region is CASKLTGNTGELFF. The CDR3 DNA is TGTGCCAGCAAACTGACAGGGAACACCGGGGAGCTGTTTTTT.